These T cell receptor beta chains were read from a single sample in a study of radiation and T cells in renal cell carcinoma. Some clones are missing from TCRdb's copy, which holds only in-frame ones; the method was immunoSEQ multiplex PCR. In the table there are about 130,000 clones, 88% of which are singletons. The sample here was blood, taken from a patient whose treatment included radiotherapy and nephrectomy. All receptors come from a woman aged 70-85 years with renal cell carcinoma. Both conserved end residues are part of each CDR3. A D gene is named only where the DNA matches it firmly. The listing skips clone size in some rows; elsewhere it reads once, few, many or a size class.

TRBV2,TRBJ2-2,NA,NA,TGTGCCAGCAGTGAATCCCGGGCCGCTAGAACCGGGGAGCTGTTTTTT,CASSESRAARTGELFF
TRBV4-2,TRBJ2-7,NA,NA,TGTGCCAGCAGCCAAGATCGAGTGGGGGAGCAGTACTTC,CASSQDRVGEQYF
TRBV5-1,TRBJ2-1,NA,NA,TGCGCCAGCAGACGTATCCAGGGGTCTACCTACAATGAGCAGTTCTTC,CASRRIQGSTYNEQFF
TRBV6-6,TRBJ1-5,NA,NA,TGTGCCAGCAGTTACGCTCTCGGGCAGGGTGCTCAGCCCCAGCATTTT,CASSYALGQGAQPQHF
TRBV2,TRBJ2-5,NA,few,TGTGCCAGCAGTGGACAGAGGACGGAGACCCAGTACTTC,CASSGQRTETQYF
TRBV6-1,TRBJ2-3,TRBD2,NA,TGTGCCAGCAGTGAGGTAGCGGGGGGCCGGGATACGCAGTATTTT,CASSEVAGGRDTQYF
TRBV11-3,TRBJ2-1,TRBD2,NA,TGTGCCAGCTTACACAGTGGGGGACTAAAGTCCTACAATGAGCAGTTCTTC,CASLHSGGLKSYNEQFF
TRBV7-8,TRBJ2-4,TRBD2,NA,TGTGCCAGCAGCTTAGGGTCAGCGGGGGGGAAACAGTACTTC,CASSLGSAGGKQYF
TRBV9,TRBJ2-2,TRBD2,NA,TGTGCCAGCAGCGTCCTAGCGGGGAACCCAGCGAACACCGGGGAGCTGTTTTTT,CASSVLAGNPANTGELFF
TRBV6-6,TRBJ2-5,TRBD2,NA,TGTGCCAGCAGACGCTCACTAGCGGGGGGGCAAGAGACCCAGTACTTC,CASRRSLAGGQETQYF
TRBV19,TRBJ2-1,TRBD2,NA,TGTGCCAGTAGTATCGGGGGACTAGCGGGCAACAATGAGCAGTTCTTC,CASSIGGLAGNNEQFF
TRBV19,TRBJ2-1,NA,few,TGTGCCAGTACCGGGGGGCACCCCTACAATGAGCAGTTCTTC,CASTGGHPYNEQFF
TRBV9,TRBJ1-5,TRBD1,NA,TGTGCCAGCAGCCCCGGGACAGGGAAAGAGAATCAGCCCCAGCATTTT,CASSPGTGKENQPQHF
TRBV6-1,TRBJ1-1,NA,NA,TGTGCCAGCAGTGAACGGGCAGCTCACACTGAAGCTTTCTTT,CASSERAAHTEAFF
TRBV5-5,TRBJ1-1,NA,NA,TGTGCCAGCAGCTTTTCCAGGTTAAACACTGAAGCTTTCTTT,CASSFSRLNTEAFF
TRBV9,TRBJ1-5,NA,NA,TGTGCCAGCAGCAGGACAGAGGTTCAGCCCCAGCATTTT,CASSRTEVQPQHF
TRBV7-3,TRBJ1-1,NA,NA,TGTGCCAGCAGCCCACCAGGACGGAACACTGAAGCTTTCTTT,CASSPPGRNTEAFF
TRBV7-2,TRBJ1-4,NA,NA,TGTGCCAGCAGCTTAATGTCAGGGTCTAATGAAAAACTGTTTTTT,CASSLMSGSNEKLFF
TRBV30,TRBJ1-6,NA,few,TGTGCCTCTCAGACAGGTGACTCACCCCTCCACTTT,CASQTGDSPLHF
TRBV2,TRBJ1-1,NA,few,TGTGCCAGCAGTGCGGCGGGCCACCGTGAGGACACTGAAGCTTTCTTT,CASSAAGHREDTEAFF
TRBV7-2,TRBJ1-5,NA,NA,TGTGCCAGCAGGGGGGGGAGCAATCAGCCCCAGCATTTT,CASRGGSNQPQHF
TRBV2,TRBJ1-2,NA,NA,TGTGCCAGCAAAACGGGGGCAGGCGGAATTGAAGGCTACACCTTC,CASKTGAGGIEGYTF
TRBV5-4,TRBJ2-5,NA,NA,TGTGCCAGCAGCTACCAAGAGACCCAGTACTTC,CASSYQETQYF
TRBV5-1,TRBJ1-3,TRBD1,NA,TGCGCCAGCAGCCTCACAGGGGGCGGAGGAAACACCATATATTTT,CASSLTGGGGNTIYF
TRBV5-6,TRBJ1-2,NA,NA,TGTGCCAGCAGTTATACCGGGGGGACGGATGGCTACACCTTC,CASSYTGGTDGYTF
TRBV19,TRBJ1-5,NA,NA,TGTGCCAGTAGTTCGACAGGTGCGAGGCAGCCCCAGCATTTT,CASSSTGARQPQHF
TRBV5-4,TRBJ1-2,TRBD1,NA,TGTGCCAGCAGCAGGACGGGACAGGGGTATGGCTACACCTTC,CASSRTGQGYGYTF
TRBV10-1,TRBJ1-5,NA,NA,TGCGCCAGCAGTGTGGGGTGGGCTCCGGGGGGTCTAAGCAATCAGCCCCAGCATTTT,CASSVGWAPGGLSNQPQHF
TRBV4-3,TRBJ2-1,NA,NA,TGCGCCAGCAGCCAAGAGGTAAGCAATGAGCAGTTCTTC,CASSQEVSNEQFF
TRBV7-9,TRBJ2-4,NA,NA,TGTGCCAGCAGCTTTGGGGGTTCCAAAAACATTCAGTACTTC,CASSFGGSKNIQYF
TRBV14,TRBJ2-3,NA,NA,TGTGCCAGCAGCCGCGGACCACACCCCACAGATACGCAGTATTTT,CASSRGPHPTDTQYF
TRBV2,TRBJ1-1,NA,once,TGTGCCAGCAGTGAGGCGATCGGGGTCGTCAACACTGAAGCTTTCTTT,CASSEAIGVVNTEAFF
TRBV2,TRBJ1-3,NA,once,TGTGCCAGCAGGCGGACAGCCGTCTCTGGAAACACCATATATTTT,CASRRTAVSGNTIYF
TRBV7-6,TRBJ2-5,TRBD2,NA,TGTGCCAGCAGCTCGAGGGCTAGCGGCCAAGAGACCCAGTACTTC,CASSSRASGQETQYF
TRBV2,TRBJ1-2,NA,NA,TGTGCCAGCAGAATTTTGGGGGGAGATGAGGGCTACACCTTC,CASRILGGDEGYTF
TRBV7-9,TRBJ1-1,TRBD1,NA,TGTGCCAGCAGTCTCTCGACAGGGCCGAACACTGAAGCTTTCTTT,CASSLSTGPNTEAFF
TRBV2,TRBJ2-1,TRBD1,once,TGTGCCAGCAGTGAAAGGACAGGGTGGAATGAGCAGTTCTTC,CASSERTGWNEQFF
TRBV6-5,TRBJ1-5,TRBD1,few,TGTGCCAGCAGTGGACAGGGGTGGCGGCAGCCCCAGCATTTT,CASSGQGWRQPQHF
TRBV5-1,TRBJ2-3,TRBD1,NA,TGCGCCAGCAGCTTGGGACAGGGGGCGGCAGATACGCAGTATTTT,CASSLGQGAADTQYF
TRBV7-2,TRBJ2-7,NA,NA,TGTGCCAGCAGCTTAGCACGGGGAAAGGTATTGGACGAGCAGTACTTC,CASSLARGKVLDEQYF